What follows describes a single T cell receptor (beta chain). The V and J ends lost 5 bases and 2 bases, in that order; junction bases with no gene match: 5. CDR3 length: 14 residues. CDR1 SEHNR and CDR2 FQNEAQ come from the germline V gene (reference sequence). 60 Vbeta and 13 Jbeta primers were used in PCR. Produced via immunoSEQ multiplex PCR; TCRdb's table is partial and in-frame only. The table records around 78,000 clones, about four fifths of them present only once. This sample was taken from a study of cytomegalovirus exposure and HLA in healthy donors. The sample taken for sequencing was PBMCs. This receptor was obtained from a woman between 50 and 59 years old in good health and CMV-seronegative. The rearrangement joins TRBV7-9 to TRBJ2-5; 7 bases map to TRBD1. CDR3 region: CASSPGTEQETQYF. The CDR3 DNA is TGTGCCAGCAGCCCCGGGACAGAGCAAGAGACCCAGTACTTC.